This TCR beta chain derives from a study of regulatory T cells in long-lasting Graves disease. Described time point: newly diagnosed GD, antithyroid drugs for less than 3 months. RNA isolated from PBMCs was used to make the TCR library. Assembly of TCR beta libraries relied on iRepertoire HTBI primers together with Arm-PCR of CDR3 regions. TCRdb used MiXCR to reprocess the multiplex PCR reads, holding one entry per CDR3 protein. Here the sample spans some 240,000 distinct CDR3 sequences, roughly 19% being singletons. The table lists this clonotype with many counts. This CDR3 region has 15 residues. CDR1 is GTSNPN and CDR2 is SVGIG in the germline V gene (reference sequence). V was shortened by 2 bases and J by 0 bases, with 11 bases between the two germline ends. This sample also belongs to another study, concerning T cells in Graves' hyperthyroidism and ophthalmopathy. That source adds: During a first-round RT-PCR of the TCR CDR3, the HTBI primer set was used.

The specimen was peripheral blood mononuclear cells (PBMCs), collected at new diagnosis, from a patient treated with antithyroid drugs. This sequence originates from a woman in her 30s with Graves disease. The genes are TRBV30 and TRBJ1-3; no definite D call. The CDR3 reads CAWSSNIPSGNTIYF. In nucleotides, the CDR3 is TGTGCCTGGAGTTCGAACATCCCCTCTGGAAACACCATATATTTT.